The 30 T cell receptor beta chains reported below all come from one sample, sequenced in a study of cytomegalovirus exposure and HLA in healthy donors. The PCR employed 60 Vbeta primers together with 13 Jbeta primers. The data were produced by immunoSEQ multiplex PCR, yet TCRdb's version contains in-frame clones alone and is incomplete. The sample has about 150,000 clones, about 74% seen once. The sample comprised PBMCs. The receptor source for this set is a man younger than 45 in good health and CMV-seronegative.

This clone was seen more than once but under ten times. The V gene is TRBV4-2, the J gene TRBJ2-1, with 12 positions matching TRBD2. Germline V CDR1 and CDR2: LGHNA, YNFKEQ. The J segment lost 4 bases and the V segment lost 3 bases, leaving 4 bases of the junction unmatched. CDR3 size: 16 residues. CDR3 protein: CASSHRLAGEYNEQFF. CDR3 DNA: TGTGCCAGCAGCCACCGACTAGCGGGAGAGTACAATGAGCAGTTCTTC.

The V gene is TRBV5-6, the J gene TRBJ2-7; a weak D match, TRBD2 (5 bases). V lost 1 base and J 4 bases, leaving 6 bases between the germline ends. The germline V gene has CDR1 SGHDT and CDR2 YYEEEE. The CDR3 totals 12 residues. The CDR3 region is CASSLRGYEQYF. The CDR3 DNA sequence: TGTGCCAGCAGCTTGCGGGGATACGAGCAGTACTTC.

This clone showed up just once. The chain employs TRBV7-3 and TRBJ2-7; unclear D gene. Germline V gene data show CDR1 as SGHTA and CDR2 as FQGTGA. Trimming removed 1 base from V and 3 bases from J, with 7 bases in between. The CDR3 runs 13 residues. The CDR3 region is CASSLMASYEQYF. The CDR3 region has the DNA TGTGCCAGCAGCTTAATGGCTAGCTACGAGCAGTACTTC.

The gene calls are TRBV2 and TRBJ1-5; possibly TRBD1 for D (6 bases). There are 15 residues in the CDR3. Germline loops: CDR1 SNHLY, CDR2 FYNNEI. V was cut by 1 base and J by 8 bases, with 15 bases left in between. The CDR3 DNA follows: TGTGCCAGCAGTGAAGTTCAGGGGATGTTAGAGCCCCAGCATTTT. Protein sequence: CASSEVQGMLEPQHF.

This clone was detected only once. The V call is TRBV5-1, the J call TRBJ2-2, with a weak D call TRBD2 (5 bases). V lost 0 bases to trimming and J lost 8 bases, with 8 bases between them. Germline loops: CDR1 SGHRS, CDR2 YFSETQ. The CDR3 is made up of 13 amino acids. The DNA of the CDR3 is TGCGCCAGCAGCTTGGCCGGGATTGGGGAGCTGTTTTTT. It translates to CASSLAGIGELFF.

V and J are TRBV14 and TRBJ2-6; 10 positions agree with TRBD1. V shed 4 bases, J shed 0 bases, and the junction held 9 bases outside the gene matches. CDR1 SGHDN and CDR2 FVKESK come from the germline V gene. The CDR3 totals 19 residues. The CDR3 DNA reads as TGTGCCAGCAGCCCAGGACCGGACAGGGGGAGCTCTGGGGCCAACGTCCTGACTTTC. The encoded protein is CASSPGPDRGSSGANVLTF.

The V call is TRBV6-5, the J call TRBJ1-2, with a tentative D call TRBD1 (6 bases). Trimming took 5 bases from V and 7 from J, leaving 8 bases between them. The CDR3 sequence is 11 residues long. Per germline, CDR1 MNHEY and CDR2 SVGAGI. For the CDR3, the DNA is TGTGCCAGCAGTGCGGGGGCTGGCTACACCTTC. Translated, it gives CASSAGAGYTF.

V is TRBV28 and J is TRBJ2-2; maybe TRBD1 (7 bases). Trimming shortened V by 9 bases and J by 4 bases, and 18 bases separated the two germline ends. CDR3 size: 15 residues. Germline-derived CDR1 and CDR2 are MDHEN and SYDVKM. This CDR3 reads CASHRGDRATGELFF. The CDR3 coding sequence is TGTGCCAGTCATAGGGGGGACAGAGCCACCGGGGAGCTGTTTTTT.

This clone was observed a few times. The genes are TRBV5-1 and TRBJ1-3; no clear D. This CDR3 has 14 amino acids. Germline V gene sequence: CDR1 SGHRS, CDR2 YFSETQ. V lost 0 bases to trimming and J lost 4 bases, with 8 bases between them. CDR3 region: CASSLESFGNTIYF. Written as DNA, the CDR3 is TGCGCCAGCAGCTTGGAGAGTTTCGGAAACACCATATATTTT.

The chain uses TRBV30 and TRBJ2-1, with unresolved D. V was pared by 0 bases and J by 8 bases, with 5 bases between. The CDR3 covers 11 residues. CDR1 and CDR2 from the germline V gene are GTSNPN and SVGIG (reference sequence). CDR3: CAWSVTDEQFF. In nucleotides, the CDR3 is TGTGCCTGGAGTGTAACGGATGAGCAGTTCTTC.

This clone showed up just once. The V and J genes are TRBV10-1 and TRBJ2-3, with 10 bases identical to TRBD1. The CDR3 covers 15 residues. Germline CDR1 is WNHNN and CDR2 is SYGVQD (reference sequence). V lost 2 bases to trimming and J lost 3 bases; unmatched junction nucleotides: 2. In DNA form, the CDR3 reads TGCGCCAGCAGTGAGGGGACAGGGGTGACAGATACGCAGTATTTT. This encodes CASSEGTGVTDTQYF.

This clone was recorded once. This chain uses TRBV19 with TRBJ2-5, with 8 bases fitting TRBD1. The CDR3 sequence is 15 residues long. Per germline, CDR1 LNHDA and CDR2 SQIVND (reference sequence). The junction had 8 bases not matched to a gene; V was cut back by 3 bases and J by 5 bases. CDR3 in DNA: TGTGCCAGTAGTATCGGACAGGGCGGTTTGGAGACCCAGTACTTC. It yields the protein CASSIGQGGLETQYF.

The chain couples TRBV9 to TRBJ2-7, with D possibly TRBD1 on 6 matching bases. There are 12 residues in the CDR3. Trimming took 3 bases from V and 3 from J, leaving 7 bases between them. Germline values: CDR1 SGDLS, CDR2 YYNGEE. The CDR3 protein is CASSATGYEQYF. DNA for the CDR3: TGTGCCAGCAGCGCGACAGGCTACGAGCAGTACTTC. Using reference TRBV9 and TRBJ2-7 for the parts outside the CDR3, the full variable domain is DSGVTQTPKHLITATGQRVTLRCSPRSGDLSVYWYQQSLDQGLQFLIQYYNGEERAKGNILERFSAQQFPDLHSELNLSSLELGDSALYFCASSATGYEQYFGPGTRLTVT.

V gene TRBV11-3 combines with J gene TRBJ2-7, with TRBD2 matching over 7 bases. Per germline, CDR1 SGHNT and CDR2 YENEEA. This CDR3 contains 15 residues. J lost 5 bases, V lost 1 base, and 8 bases had no gene match. Written as DNA, the CDR3 is TGTGCCAGCAGCTTAGGCGGGAGCGCCGGTCACGAGCAGTACTTC. It is translated as CASSLGGSAGHEQYF.

V gene TRBV28 combines with J gene TRBJ1-1; 7 nucleotides align to TRBD1. Germline assignment: CDR1 MDHEN and CDR2 SYDVKM. V trimming: 2 bases; J trimming: 6 bases; junction bases outside the gene matches: 9. The CDR3 loop spans 15 amino acids. CDR3 DNA sequence: TGTGCCAGCAGTTTAGACAGGGTAGGTGAGGCTGAAGCTTTCTTT. As protein: CASSLDRVGEAEAFF.

CDR3 sequence: CASSPAGANYGYTF. In DNA, the CDR3 is TGTGCCAGCTCACCGGCAGGGGCTAACTATGGCTACACCTTC. The rearrangement joins TRBV18 to TRBJ1-2; TRBD1 is a possible D gene (6 bases). The germline V gene has CDR1 KGHSH and CDR2 LQKENI. The CDR3 has 14 residues. V was clipped by 3 bases and J by 0 bases, with 8 bases between them.

This chain links TRBV15 with TRBJ2-3; D unclear. Germline CDR1 LNHNV, CDR2 YYDKDF (reference sequence). The CDR3 length is 11 residues. Trimming stripped 4 bases from V and 6 bases from J, with 5 bases between. The CDR3 DNA is TGTGCCACCAGCACGAGGGATACGCAGTATTTT. Protein product: CATSTRDTQYF.

In this sample, this clone turned up once. The genes are TRBV29-1 and TRBJ2-5; 7 positions agree with TRBD1. Trimming removed 4 bases from V and 2 bases from J; junction bases left unmatched: 7. The germline CDR1 and CDR2 sequences are SQVTM and ANQGSEA. The CDR3 has 14 residues. CDR3: CSVGVGTAQETQYF. CDR3 in DNA: TGCAGCGTTGGAGTTGGGACAGCTCAAGAGACCCAGTACTTC. Filled out from reference TRBV29-1 and TRBJ2-5, the complete variable domain reads SAVISQKPSRDICQRGTSLTIQCQVDSQVTMMFWYRQQPGQSLTLIATANQGSEATYESGFVIDKFPISRPNLTFSTLTVSNMSPEDSSIYLCSVGVGTAQETQYFGPGTRLLVL.

This clone has a handful of counts. The rearrangement joins TRBV5-4 to TRBJ1-1; D uncertain. V shed 0 bases and J shed 8 bases, with 5 bases lying between them. This CDR3 comprises 11 residues. Germline V gene data show CDR1 as SGHNT and CDR2 as YYREEE (reference sequence). The CDR3 is CASSLEQEAFF. In DNA, the CDR3 is TGTGCCAGCAGCTTGGAACAGGAAGCTTTCTTT.

This chain connects TRBV30 to TRBJ1-1, with a weak D call TRBD1 (5 bases). Germline loops: CDR1 GTSNPN, CDR2 SVGIG (reference sequence). The CDR3 consists of 13 residues. The germline V and J ends were trimmed by 1 base and 3 bases, with 9 bases remaining between them. CDR3 DNA sequence: TGTGCCTGGAGTGCGGGGGGAGACACTGAAGCTTTCTTT. It encodes CAWSAGGDTEAFF. The full variable domain, in which reference TRBV30 and TRBJ1-1 provide the parts outside the CDR3, is SQTIHQWPATLVQPVGSPLSLECTVEGTSNPNLYWYRQAAGRGLQLLFYSVGIGQISSEVPQNLSASRPQDRQFILSSKKLLLSDSGFYLCAWSAGGDTEAFFGQGTRLTVV.

This clone was found once. Written as DNA, the CDR3 is TGTGCCAGCAGTGACCCTGGGACAGGCTTATACGAGCAGTACTTC. The encoded protein is CASSDPGTGLYEQYF. The chain combines TRBV6-1 with TRBJ2-7; TRBD1 agrees at 8 bases. With 3 bases clipped from V and 4 bases from J, the junction kept 8 bases outside the gene matches. Germline assignment: CDR1 MNHNS and CDR2 SASEGT. The CDR3 has 15 residues.

This chain links TRBV6-6 with TRBJ2-2; D is unclear. CDR1 MNHNY and CDR2 SVGAGI come from the germline V gene (reference sequence). The CDR3 totals 15 residues. V dropped 0 bases and J dropped 1 base, with 6 bases sitting between them. The CDR3 reads CASSYSGGNTGELFF. The CDR3 DNA is TGTGCCAGCAGTTACTCAGGCGGGAACACCGGGGAGCTGTTTTTT.

In its sample, this clone was seen a few times. The chain has TRBV7-2 and TRBJ2-7; D possibly corresponds to TRBD1 (6 bases). The ends were cut back, 10 bases at V and 0 bases at J, with 13 bases in the middle. Germline V gene lookup returns CDR1 SGHTA and CDR2 FQGNSA. This CDR3 is built from 13 residues. In DNA, the CDR3 is TGTGCCATACAGGGTCTTCCCTCCTACGAGCAGTACTTC. As protein: CAIQGLPSYEQYF.

The chain couples TRBV29-1 to TRBJ2-7, with 7 bases aligning to TRBD2. Trimming at V came to 3 bases and at J to 6 bases, leaving 8 bases not matched to a gene. This CDR3 spans 13 amino acids. CDR1 and CDR2 (germline): SQVTM, ANQGSEA. The CDR3 DNA reads TGCAGCGTTGAGGGAGGACTAGTGAGCGAGCAGTACTTC. Translation gives CSVEGGLVSEQYF.

The chain combines TRBV6-1 with TRBJ1-1, with 10 bases aligning to TRBD1. Germline lookup yields CDR1 MNHNS and CDR2 SASEGT. This CDR3 region has 13 residues. J was trimmed by 4 bases and V by 4 bases; bases with no gene match: 0. The CDR3 bases are TGTGCCAGCAGTGGGACAGGGGGCACTGAAGCTTTCTTT. This codes for CASSGTGGTEAFF.

This chain connects TRBV6-5 to TRBJ2-1, with 9 nucleotides matching TRBD2. Germline V lookup: CDR1 MNHEY, CDR2 SVGAGI. Trimming took 2 bases from V and 4 from J; bases not matched to a gene: 3. This CDR3 comprises 15 residues. The CDR3 protein is CASSYAGGFYNEQFF. The CDR3 DNA reads as TGTGCCAGCAGTTACGCGGGAGGGTTTTACAATGAGCAGTTCTTC.

V gene TRBV7-9 combines with J gene TRBJ1-2; D is undetermined. CDR1 SEHNR and CDR2 FQNEAQ come from the germline V gene (reference sequence). CDR3 size: 15 residues. V lost 2 bases to trimming and J lost 5 bases, with 15 bases between them. The CDR3 protein is CASSLFITDSYGYTF. The CDR3 nucleotides read TGTGCCAGCAGCTTATTCATCACCGACTCATATGGCTACACCTTC.

The chain is built from TRBV9 and TRBJ2-1; D gene uncertain. Germline V gene lookup returns CDR1 SGDLS and CDR2 YYNGEE. This CDR3 spans 17 amino acids. Trimming pared 0 bases from V and 0 bases from J, leaving 13 bases between. The CDR3 DNA follows: TGTGCCAGCAGCGTAGTTTTGGGCACGAGCTCCTACAATGAGCAGTTCTTC. Translating gives CASSVVLGTSSYNEQFF.

This clone was detected only a few times. The chain uses TRBV28 and TRBJ2-7, with a weak D call TRBD1 (6 bases). Germline CDR1 reads MDHEN; CDR2 reads SYDVKM. This CDR3 region has 15 residues. V lost 7 bases, J lost 2 bases, and 18 bases lay in between. CDR3 protein: CASITEGENAYEQYF. CDR3 nucleotides: TGTGCCAGCATCACAGAGGGGGAAAATGCCTACGAGCAGTACTTC.

This clone was observed a single time. This same CDR3 is encoded by further DNA sequences in the sample. The V gene is TRBV11-3, the J gene TRBJ2-1; 7 nucleotides agree with TRBD1. Germline-derived CDR1 and CDR2 are SGHNT and YENEEA. This CDR3 has 14 residues. Trimming cost V 4 bases and J 3 bases; bases outside gene matches: 3. CDR3 sequence reads: CASSSRDSYNEQFF. In DNA, the CDR3 is TGTGCCAGCAGCTCCCGGGACAGCTACAATGAGCAGTTCTTC.